The present entry profiles one T cell receptor (beta chain) with its context. Its cognate antigen is unknown. This specimen comes from a study of T cell repertoires in cytomegalovirus infection. Study-level background: Indications came from public TCR beta signatures; they pointed to CMV infection and to a matching HLA type. General study results and limits: CMV carriers having the relevant HLA were flagged by cumulative public TCR beta family frequency. Ex vivo responses were dominated by HLA-C-restricted CMV-specific TCR beta clonotypes.

Germline CDR1 reads DFQATT; CDR2 reads SNEGSKA (reference sequence). Trimming cost V 5 bases and J 3 bases; bases outside gene matches: 7. The CDR3 extends over 15 amino acids. One entry per CDR3 protein results from TCRdb running MiXCR on the reads. In the table there are more than 250,000 distinct CDR3 sequences, roughly an eighth of which are singletons. The specimen sequenced was PBMCs. This TCR derives from a human donor in good health (CMV status not recorded). Some clones in this sample may be carry-over from other donors' samples. This chain connects TRBV20-1 to TRBJ1-6; the match to TRBD1 covers 7 bases. CDR3 DNA: TGCAGTGCTGTGGGACAGTTGAACTATAATTCACCCCTCCACTTT. Its translation is CSAVGQLNYNSPLHF.